This is a list of T cell receptor beta chains from one sample in a study of cytomegalovirus exposure and HLA in healthy donors. Produced via immunoSEQ multiplex PCR; TCRdb's table is partial and in-frame only. The sample lists 150,000 to 200,000 clones; 80% were seen once. Specimen: PBMCs. The source is a male donor in good health and CMV-seropositive. CDR3s include the opening cysteine and the closing phenylalanine or tryptophan. D genes are given only for firm matches. A row's size may be missing; if present it is once, few, many or a size class.

CDR3 DNA	CDR3 protein	CDR3 length	J gene	D gene	clone size	V gene
TGTGCCAGCAGCCCCGGAGGTAACACCGGGGAGCTGTTTTTT	CASSPGGNTGELFF	14	TRBJ2-2	.	.	TRBV7-2
TGTGCCATTTCGCAGGGGGGAAACACCATATATTTT	CAISQGGNTIYF	12	TRBJ1-3	.	.	TRBV10-3
TGTGCCAGCAGCTCACGGACAGGGGCCTCGGGCGAGCAGTACTTC	CASSSRTGASGEQYF	15	TRBJ2-7	TRBD1	.	TRBV5-4
TGTGCCAGCAGCCGCCGACAGTTCGAAGCTTTCTTT	CASSRRQFEAFF	12	TRBJ1-1	.	.	TRBV14
TGTGCCACCAGCAGAGCCAACTATCAGCCCCAGCATTTT	CATSRANYQPQHF	13	TRBJ1-5	.	.	TRBV15
TGTGCCAGCAGCCTCGACATTAACACCGGGGAGCTGTTTTTT	CASSLDINTGELFF	14	TRBJ2-2	.	.	TRBV5-6
TGTGCCAGCAGCTTAATGAGGGATACGCAGTATTTT	CASSLMRDTQYF	12	TRBJ2-3	.	.	TRBV7-2
TGTGCCAGCAGCCCTCGGACTAGAAGCTCCAAAGGTGAGCAGTTCTTC	CASSPRTRSSKGEQFF	16	TRBJ2-1	TRBD2	.	TRBV7-9
TGTGCCAGCAGTTTACATAGCGGCATCACCGGGGAGCTGTTTTTT	CASSLHSGITGELFF	15	TRBJ2-2	.	.	TRBV28
TGTGCCTGGAAGGGACTATCCTACGAGCAGTACTTC	CAWKGLSYEQYF	12	TRBJ2-7	TRBD2	.	TRBV30
TGCGCCAGCAGCAAGCTGACAGGGGGCGTAATTAATATGGACGAGCAGTACTTC	CASSKLTGGVINMDEQYF	18	TRBJ2-7	TRBD1	.	TRBV5-1
TGTGCCACGTGGGACATTCTCGACGAGCAGTACTTC	CATWDILDEQYF	12	TRBJ2-7	.	.	TRBV6-6
TGTGCCAGTAGTTCCTCACCCCCAGGGGGTTACACAGATACGCAGTATTTT	CASSSSPPGGYTDTQYF	17	TRBJ2-3	TRBD1	.	TRBV19
TGCAGCGCAGGGTTTCGGGAAAAACTGTTTTTT	CSAGFREKLFF	11	TRBJ1-4	.	.	TRBV29-1
TGCGCCAGCAGCCCCGGGAGGGGGTCTGAAAAACTGTTTTTT	CASSPGRGSEKLFF	14	TRBJ1-4	.	.	TRBV5-1
TGTGCCAGCAGCTCGGGCGAGCAGTACTTC	CASSSGEQYF	10	TRBJ2-7	.	.	TRBV7-8
TGTGCCAGCAGTCCCGGGAGGCGCAGAGATACGCAGTATTTT	CASSPGRRRDTQYF	14	TRBJ2-3	TRBD2	.	TRBV28
TGCAGCGTCCGGGTATCACGAGAGACCCAGTACTTC	CSVRVSRETQYF	12	TRBJ2-5	.	.	TRBV29-1
TGTGCCAGCAGCCTACAGGACAGGGCTTATGGCTACACCTTC	CASSLQDRAYGYTF	14	TRBJ1-2	TRBD1	.	TRBV11-1
TGTGCCAGCATCGCTTGGTACGCCGGGACAGAGGTCTCCTACGAGCAGTACTTC	CASIAWYAGTEVSYEQYF	18	TRBJ2-7	TRBD1	.	TRBV5-5
TGTGCCAGCAGCTTTAGGCTGGGCCTAAATCAGCCCCAGCATTTT	CASSFRLGLNQPQHF	15	TRBJ1-5	.	.	TRBV5-5
TGTGCCAGCAGCACTGGGGGGAGGGCAACTAATGAAAAACTGTTTTTT	CASSTGGRATNEKLFF	16	TRBJ1-4	.	.	TRBV9
TGTGCCAGCAGCTTGGCGGCGGGAGGATCGAATGAGCAGTTCTTC	CASSLAAGGSNEQFF	15	TRBJ2-1	TRBD2	.	TRBV7-9
TGTGCCAGCAGTGAACCCGGACCGGGACAGCTCGAAGCTTTCTTT	CASSEPGPGQLEAFF	15	TRBJ1-1	TRBD1	few	TRBV25-1
TGTGCCAGCAGTCCGAATCCGCCAGGCACAGATACGCAGTATTTT	CASSPNPPGTDTQYF	15	TRBJ2-3	.	.	TRBV11-3
TGTGCCAACCGGGAAGACAGGGGCGTTGGCTATGGCTACACCTTC	CANREDRGVGYGYTF	15	TRBJ1-2	TRBD1	.	TRBV6-1
TGTGCCAGCAGTGAAAGTAGCGGGAGGTCCTACAATGAGCAGTTCTTC	CASSESSGRSYNEQFF	16	TRBJ2-1	TRBD2	.	TRBV2
TGTGCCAGCTCAGGGACCCCAGGGCGGGGAGATACGCAGTATTTT	CASSGTPGRGDTQYF	15	TRBJ2-3	.	.	TRBV18
TGTGCCAGCAGCCCCAAACCGGGACAGCTAGGCTCCTACAATGAGCAGTTCTTC	CASSPKPGQLGSYNEQFF	18	TRBJ2-1	TRBD1	.	TRBV9
TGTGCCAGCAGCGGGTGGACAGGGGGAATTGGCGAGCAGTACTTC	CASSGWTGGIGEQYF	15	TRBJ2-7	TRBD1	.	TRBV11-3
TGTGCCACCAGCAGAGATCCCACGACTAGCCATGAGCAGTTCTTC	CATSRDPTTSHEQFF	15	TRBJ2-1	TRBD2	.	TRBV15
TGCAGCGCCCTGACTAGCGGGGCCCCCTCCTACGAGCAGTACTTC	CSALTSGAPSYEQYF	15	TRBJ2-7	TRBD2	.	TRBV29-1
TGTGCCAGCACCTCAGAACAGTACTTTGGAAACACCATATATTTT	CASTSEQYFGNTIYF	15	TRBJ1-3	.	.	TRBV7-8
TGTGCCAGCAGCCCTTATCCGGGAGAACGAGGGAATGAAAAACTGTTTTTT	CASSPYPGERGNEKLFF	17	TRBJ1-4	.	.	TRBV11-2
TGTGCCAGCAGTTCGATAGGACTAGAAAATGAGCAGTTCTTC	CASSSIGLENEQFF	14	TRBJ2-1	TRBD2	.	TRBV6-5
TGTGCCAGTAAAAGGGGACAGCAGATGAACACTGAAGCTTTCTTT	CASKRGQQMNTEAFF	15	TRBJ1-1	TRBD1	.	TRBV19
TGTGCCAGCAGCCCCGGTTACACTGAAGCTTTCTTT	CASSPGYTEAFF	12	TRBJ1-1	.	.	TRBV11-2
TGTGCCACCCAGGGGGGGAACACTGAAGCTTTCTTT	CATQGGNTEAFF	12	TRBJ1-1	TRBD1	.	TRBV6-5
TGTGCCAGCAGTTTACCCGGGACAGGGACCTACGAGCAGTACTTC	CASSLPGTGTYEQYF	15	TRBJ2-7	TRBD1	.	TRBV7-2
TGTGCCTGGAAGGGCAGGGACTACGAGCAGTACTTC	CAWKGRDYEQYF	12	TRBJ2-7	.	few	TRBV30
TGCGCCAGCAGCCAAGCAGCACCTGGACTACCAACGCAGTATTTT	CASSQAAPGLPTQYF	15	TRBJ2-3	.	.	TRBV4-1
TGTGCCAGCAGTTTTCCCCTGGACAGGGTCTGGCAGCCCCAGCATTTT	CASSFPLDRVWQPQHF	16	TRBJ1-5	TRBD1	.	TRBV28
TGTGCCAGCAGTTTCCGGGAGAGGCGCACTGAAGCTTTCTTT	CASSFRERRTEAFF	14	TRBJ1-1	.	.	TRBV27
TGTGCCAGCACCCCACTGCTAGCGAGAACCGGGGAGCTGTTTTTT	CASTPLLARTGELFF	15	TRBJ2-2	.	.	TRBV27
TGCAGCGTTGGGGTAGCGGAGGGGAATGAGCAGTTCTTC	CSVGVAEGNEQFF	13	TRBJ2-1	.	.	TRBV29-1
TGTGCCAGCAGCTTAGACGATTGGGGGGTAAGGAGTGATACGCAGTATTTT	CASSLDDWGVRSDTQYF	17	TRBJ2-3	.	.	TRBV11-3
TGTGCCAGCAGCCACGTGGGCGGAGGGGCCTTTGTCGAGCAGTACTTC	CASSHVGGGAFVEQYF	16	TRBJ2-7	.	.	TRBV7-2
TGTGCCAGCGGCTCCGGCGGGAGGGCCGAGAATGAGCAGTTCTTC	CASGSGGRAENEQFF	15	TRBJ2-1	TRBD2	.	TRBV9
TGTGCCACCAGTCTTACCGGGACTAGCTTTAAAAATGAGCAGTTCTTC	CATSLTGTSFKNEQFF	16	TRBJ2-1	TRBD2	.	TRBV15
TGTGCCAGCAGTTACGGCCTAGCGGGAGCTTTGGTCGAGCAGTACTTC	CASSYGLAGALVEQYF	16	TRBJ2-7	TRBD2	once	TRBV6-6